One sample yielded the 23 T cell receptor beta chains listed below, sequenced in a study of regulatory T cells in long-lasting Graves disease. The time point here: persistent/refractory GD, antithyroid drugs over 5 years with positive TRAb. The authors made the TCR library using RNA they extracted from PBMCs. Arm-PCR of CDR3 regions and iRepertoire HTBI primers were the basis on which TCR beta libraries were built. A single record per CDR3 protein comes from TCRdb applying MiXCR to the multiplex PCR reads. The sample holds roughly 400,000 distinct CDR3 sequences, around 20% seen once. The specimen was peripheral blood mononuclear cells (PBMCs), collected when the disease was refractory, from a patient treated with antithyroid drugs. Every receptor here comes from a female donor with Graves disease.

The table lists this clonotype with many counts. The gene calls are TRBV5-1 and TRBJ1-2; D is uncertain. Trimming left V 0 bases short and J 5 bases short, with 11 bases between. CDR1 is SGHRS and CDR2 is YFSETQ in the germline V gene. The CDR3 runs 14 residues. The CDR3 reads CASSLGQLAYGYTF. The CDR3 nucleotides are TGCGCCAGCAGCTTGGGGCAGCTCGCGTATGGCTACACCTTC.

This clonotype was seen a handful of times. One base away lies a much larger clone, so this may be a sequencing read error. Because the CDR3 is missing its conserved closing phenylalanine or tryptophan, this is likely a read error. The chain carries TRBV12-3 or TRBV12-4 and TRBJ1-1; TRBD1 might be the D (5 bases). The CDR3 has 15 residues. V was pared by 7 bases and J by 1 base, with 16 bases between. The DNA of the CDR3 is TGTGCCAGCACCTTCCGAACGGGGCCGAACACTGAAGCTTTCCTT. This gives the protein CASTFRTGPNTEAFL.

The chain uses TRBV28 and TRBJ2-1, with 12 bases matching TRBD1. The CDR3 covers 19 residues. Germline V gives CDR1 MDHEN, CDR2 SYDVKM. V lost 3 bases and J lost 8; bases outside the gene matches: 17. The CDR3 sequence: CASSFPFWGDRGRSHEQFF. CDR3 in DNA: TGTGCCAGCAGTTTCCCTTTTTGGGGGGACAGGGGGCGATCCCATGAGCAGTTCTTC.

This clonotype turned up a few times. The V call is TRBV15, the J call TRBJ1-1; D unresolved. From germline, CDR1 is LNHNV and CDR2 YYDKDF (reference sequence). The CDR3 runs to 17 residues. With 0 bases removed from V and 0 bases from J, the gap between germline ends came to 14 bases. The CDR3 DNA reads TGTGCCACCAGCAGAGATACCCTGGTTCAGGTGAACACTGAAGCTTTCTTT. Its translation: CATSRDTLVQVNTEAFF. Together with reference TRBV15 and TRBJ1-1, the CDR3 gives the full variable domain: DAMVIQNPRYQVTQFGKPVTLSCSQTLNHNVMYWYQQKSSQAPKLLFHYYDKDFNNEADTPDNFQSRRPNTSFCFLDIRSPGLGDTAMYLCATSRDTLVQVNTEAFFGQGTRLTVV.

The table lists this clonotype with a few counts. J is TRBJ2-5 and V is TRBV27, with 7 positions matching TRBD1. The V and J ends lost 5 bases and 4 bases, in that order; junction bases with no gene match: 7. The V gene's germline CDR1 is MNHEY and CDR2 SMNVEV (reference sequence). The CDR3 runs 14 residues. Here the CDR3 reads CASSPYRGRETQYF. The CDR3 bases are TGTGCCAGCAGTCCTTACAGGGGACGAGAGACCCAGTACTTC.

This clonotype was seen many times. This rearrangement joins TRBV7-2 to TRBJ1-2, with 9 bases matching TRBD1. V shed 3 bases and J 3 bases; nucleotides not matched to a gene: 2. From germline, CDR1 is SGHTA and CDR2 FQGNSA. The CDR3 runs to 14 residues. CDR3 bases: TGTGCCAGCAGCTTCGACAGGGGGGACTATGGCTACACCTTC. It specifies CASSFDRGDYGYTF.

This clonotype occurred a few times. This rearrangement joins TRBV7-2 to TRBJ2-7, with 7 bases matching TRBD2. CDR1 is SGHTA, CDR2 FQGNSA, per germline. The CDR3 loop spans 15 amino acids. The V and J ends lost 1 base and 7 bases, in that order; junction bases with no gene match: 10. The CDR3 spells CASSLEVTSTWEQYF. In nucleotides, the CDR3 is TGTGCCAGCAGCTTAGAGGTGACTAGCACTTGGGAGCAGTACTTC.

This clonotype was seen ten or more times. V usage is TRBV2 and J usage is TRBJ1-4; D is possibly TRBD1 (6 bases). V was cut by 4 bases and J by 12 bases, with 12 bases left in between. There are 12 residues in the CDR3. Germline CDR1 is SNHLY and CDR2 is FYNNEI. CDR3 sequence (DNA): TGTGCCAGCAGTGTTATCCACAGGGAACTGTTTTTT. Its protein product is CASSVIHRELFF.

The rearrangement joins TRBV28 to TRBJ2-7; D may be TRBD2 (5 bases). The CDR3 has 13 amino acids. Germline values: CDR1 MDHEN, CDR2 SYDVKM. V dropped 4 bases and J dropped 0 bases, with 7 bases sitting between them. Written as DNA, the CDR3 is TGTGCCAGCAGTTCTAGCAGCTCCTACGAGCAGTACTTC. It specifies CASSSSSSYEQYF.

This chain uses TRBV24-1 with TRBJ2-2, with D perhaps given as TRBD1 or TRBD2 (5 bases each). CDR1 is KGHDR and CDR2 is SFDVKD in the germline V gene. CDR3 length: 13 amino acids. V lost 6 bases to trimming and J lost 8 bases, with 12 bases between them. Here the CDR3 DNA reads TGTGCCACCAGTTCGGGGCTCGGGGGGGAGCTGTTTTTT. Protein: CATSSGLGGELFF.

This clonotype has at least ten counts. This chain connects TRBV28 to TRBJ1-2, with D hard to call. The V and J ends lost 1 base and 3 bases respectively, with 21 bases between them. Germline V gene sequence: CDR1 MDHEN, CDR2 SYDVKM. This CDR3 is 18 amino acids long. The CDR3 region has the DNA TGTGCCAGCAGTTTATTGGAAGGCAGGACCCGGTTCGACTATGGCTACACCTTC. Translation: CASSLLEGRTRFDYGYTF.

In its sample, this clonotype was seen a few times. V usage is TRBV29-1 and J usage is TRBJ1-2; the D gene is possibly TRBD1 (5 bases). Per the germline V gene, CDR1 is SQVTM and CDR2 is ANQGSEA. The CDR3 length is 16 residues. The V end lost 4 bases, the J end lost 3 bases, and 21 bases lay between the germline ends. Written as DNA, the CDR3 is TGCAGCGTTGGCGTCGGACGGGGCGGGATCTACTATGGCTACACCTTC. It specifies CSVGVGRGGIYYGYTF.

The sample holds many counts of this clonotype. This chain uses TRBV30 with TRBJ1-1, with D uncertain. Trimming removed 5 bases from V and 5 bases from J, with 18 bases in between. The CDR3 consists of 14 residues. Germline values: CDR1 GTSNPN, CDR2 SVGIG (reference sequence). The CDR3 sequence is CAWSLTALGTEAFF. DNA for the CDR3: TGTGCCTGGTCTTTGACTGCACTAGGGACTGAAGCTTTCTTT.

The CDR3 here is CASSFLRQGAFGGELFF. CDR3 bases: TGTGCCAGCAGCTTTTTGAGACAGGGGGCATTCGGCGGGGAGCTGTTTTTT. The rearrangement uses TRBV7-2 and TRBJ2-2, with 10 nucleotides matching TRBD1. This CDR3 is built from 17 residues. The germline CDR1 and CDR2 sequences are SGHTA and FQGNSA. V dropped 3 bases and J dropped 7; count of bases not matched to a gene: 11.

CDR3 residues: CASSQDSPRDSPYEQYF. In DNA form, the CDR3 reads TGTGCCAGCAGCCAAGATTCGCCCCGGGACAGTCCCTACGAGCAGTACTTC. The chain joins TRBV3-1 to TRBJ2-7; 7 bases match TRBD1. Germline values: CDR1 LGHDT, CDR2 YNNKEL (reference sequence). With 0 bases clipped from V and 2 bases from J, the junction kept 10 bases outside the gene matches. The CDR3 is 17 residues long.

This chain links TRBV7-2 with TRBJ1-1, with 8 bases that match TRBD1. V trimming: 2 bases; J trimming: 3 bases; junction bases outside the gene matches: 5. The CDR3 runs 15 residues. The germline V gene encodes CDR1 SGHTA and CDR2 FQGNSA. The CDR3 DNA reads as TGTGCCAGCAGCTTACCCACAGGGGGAGACACTGAAGCTTTCTTT. Residues: CASSLPTGGDTEAFF.

This clonotype occurred once. A much larger clone lies one base from this, so it may be a read error. J is TRBJ2-5 and V is TRBV5-5; tentatively, D is TRBD1 or TRBD2 (6 bases each). V shed 4 bases and J shed 7 bases, with 20 bases lying between them. There are 15 residues in the CDR3. The V gene's germline CDR1 is SGHKS and CDR2 YYEKEE (reference sequence). The CDR3 protein is CASSGWTAGGGTQYF. DNA of the CDR3: TGTGCCAGCAGCGGTTGGACAGCCGGGGGAGGGACCCAGTACTTC.

This clonotype was seen a few times. The DNA for the CDR3 is TGTGCCAGTAGTAAACTGACAGGCCGTGGTGTCACTGAAGCTTTCTTT. It codes for CASSKLTGRGVTEAFF. The J gene is TRBJ1-1, the V gene TRBV19; perhaps TRBD1 as D (6 bases). The CDR3 covers 16 residues. CDR1 is LNHDA, CDR2 SQIVND, per germline (reference sequence). V was cut by 4 bases and J by 4 bases, with 19 bases left in between.

This clonotype was observed a handful of times. The gene calls are TRBV19 and TRBJ1-5; no firm D call. This CDR3 spans 12 amino acids. Germline V gene lookup returns CDR1 LNHDA and CDR2 SQIVND (reference sequence). Trimming removed 11 bases at V and 2 bases at J, with 10 bases between. The CDR3 bases are TGTGCCGTAAGTAGTGGCAATCAGCCCCAGCATTTT. Amino acid sequence: CAVSSGNQPQHF.

V gene TRBV5-6 combines with J gene TRBJ2-3; 7 nucleotides match TRBD2. CDR1 and CDR2 (germline): SGHDT, YYEEEE. The ends lost 1 base at V and 3 bases at J; junction bases unmatched: 11. The CDR3 loop spans 17 amino acids. This chain's CDR3 is CASSLPFPGGITDTQYF. CDR3 sequence (DNA): TGTGCCAGCAGCTTGCCGTTTCCGGGAGGTATAACAGATACGCAGTATTTT.

The J gene is TRBJ2-2, the V gene TRBV6-1; 10 bases agree with TRBD1. CDR1 MNHNS and CDR2 SASEGT come from the germline V gene. Trimming cost V 7 bases and J 5 bases; bases outside gene matches: 4. The CDR3 contains 14 residues. CDR3: CASKRQGATGELFF. Written as DNA, the CDR3 is TGTGCCAGCAAAAGACAGGGGGCGACCGGGGAGCTGTTTTTT.

On this clonotype itself: The junction does not match germline at one end; this may be a read error. The chain combines TRBV7-6 with TRBJ2-7; tentative D call: TRBD2 (6 bases). CDR3 size: 13 residues. Germline values: CDR1 SGHVS, CDR2 FNYEAQ. In nucleotides, the CDR3 is TGTGCCAGCAGTCGGGACTTCTCCTACGGGCAGTACTTC. The encoded protein is CASSRDFSYGQYF.

This clonotype was detected only a few times. The chain uses TRBV20-1 and TRBJ1-6; TRBD1 might be the D (6 bases). The CDR3 runs to 15 residues. Germline CDR1 and CDR2: DFQATT and SNEGSKA (reference sequence). With 3 bases removed from V and 5 bases from J, the gap between germline ends came to 14 bases. CDR3 amino acids: CSARDDRRNNSPLHF. In DNA, the CDR3 is TGCAGTGCTAGGGACGACAGGAGAAATAATTCACCCCTCCACTTT.